Listed below are T cell receptor beta chains from one sample, sequenced in a study of blood T cell repertoires in COVID-19. Libraries were prepared by immunoSEQ multiplex PCR; TCRdb keeps only in-frame clonotypes and omits some of them. The sample yields about 220,000 clones, around 82% seen once. The specimen sequenced was peripheral blood. The receptors were sampled from a human donor in a cohort sampled during active COVID-19. CDR3s include the opening cysteine and the closing phenylalanine or tryptophan. A D gene is named only where the DNA matches it firmly. A clone size is listed for some rows: how often the clone was seen (once, few, many), or a class if it is expanded.

>few|TRBV28|NA|TRBJ1-4
TGTGCCAGCAGTTTAGTTCCCGCGGCAACTAATGAAAAACTGTTTTTT
CASSLVPAATNEKLFF
>many|TRBV27|NA|TRBJ2-3
TGTGCCAGCAGACCCCTAGGGGGCACAGATACGCAGTATTTT
CASRPLGGTDTQYF
>NA|TRBV28|TRBD1|TRBJ2-7
TGTGCCAGCAGTACCCTTTGGGACAGGGATGACGAGCAGTACTTC
CASSTLWDRDDEQYF
>NA|TRBV7-2|NA|TRBJ2-6
TGTGCCAGCAGCTTAGCGTCAGGTTCTGGGGCCAACGTCCTGACTTTC
CASSLASGSGANVLTF
>NA|TRBV6-5|TRBD1|TRBJ1-2
TGTGCCAGCAGTTACTCGTGGGTCCAGGGGGATGGCTACACCTTC
CASSYSWVQGDGYTF
>NA|TRBV7-2|TRBD2|TRBJ2-1
TGTGCCAGCAGCTCACCTAGGGGAGCGGGGACCAATGAGCAGTTCTTC
CASSSPRGAGTNEQFF
>NA|TRBV5-4|TRBD1|TRBJ2-7
TGTGCCAGCAGCTTGGACAGGGGGCCGTACGAGCAGTACTTC
CASSLDRGPYEQYF
>NA|TRBV6-5|NA|TRBJ2-2
TGTGCCAGCAGTTACTCGATGGGGGGCGGGGAGCTGTTTTTT
CASSYSMGGGELFF
>few|TRBV5-1|TRBD2|TRBJ2-2
TGCGCCAGCAGCCCGGGAACTAGCGGGTGGACCGGGGAGCTGTTTTTT
CASSPGTSGWTGELFF
>NA|TRBV6-6|TRBD1|TRBJ2-4
TGTGCCAGCAGTTATTTGGGACAGAAAGGGAACATTCAGTACTTC
CASSYLGQKGNIQYF
>NA|TRBV7-2|TRBD2|TRBJ2-3
TGTGCCAGCAGCCCCCGGGCTAGCGGGGTTTCAGATACGCAGTATTTT
CASSPRASGVSDTQYF
>NA|TRBV2|TRBD1|TRBJ2-7
TGTGCCAGCAGGGGGGACAGGTTCCTCTACGAGCAGTACTTC
CASRGDRFLYEQYF
>NA|TRBV18|NA|TRBJ2-7
TGTGCCAGCTCACCTATAGGACAGCTCGAGCAGTACTTC
CASSPIGQLEQYF
>NA|TRBV6-2/TRBV6-3|NA|TRBJ1-1
TGTGCCAGCAGTTATCGGGGTTACACTGAAGCTTTCTTT
CASSYRGYTEAFF
>NA|TRBV7-2|NA|TRBJ1-1
TGTGCCAGCAGCTTAGCCTACGCTGAAGCTTTCTTT
CASSLAYAEAFF
>NA|TRBV7-2|NA|TRBJ2-3
TGTGCCAGCAGCCCGGACAGCAGCACAGATACGCAGTATTTT
CASSPDSSTDTQYF
>NA|TRBV7-2|NA|TRBJ2-3
TGTGCCAGCACACAGGGTTCGACATTCGATACGCAGTATTTT
CASTQGSTFDTQYF
>NA|TRBV7-9|NA|TRBJ1-1
TGTGCCAGCAGCTTCGCACAGCGGAATACTGAAGCTTTCTTT
CASSFAQRNTEAFF
>NA|TRBV14|TRBD2|TRBJ2-7
TGTGCCAGCAGCCACAGTAGCGGGAGGCCAGGCACCCTCTCCTACGAGCAGTACTTC
CASSHSSGRPGTLSYEQYF
>NA|TRBV24-1|TRBD1|TRBJ2-7
TGTGCCACCTCTCGACAGGGGAACTACGAGCAGTACTTC
CATSRQGNYEQYF
>NA|TRBV12-3/TRBV12-4|NA|TRBJ1-1
TGTGCCAGCATTACTAGCGGCTCCGAAGCTTTCTTT
CASITSGSEAFF
>NA|TRBV5-6|NA|TRBJ1-2
TGTGCCAGCAGCTTAGGACAGAGAGCTAACTATGGCTACACCTTC
CASSLGQRANYGYTF
>few|TRBV7-2|NA|TRBJ1-5
TGTGCCAGCAGCTTAGCGGTGGGGCCTCAGCCCCAGCATTTT
CASSLAVGPQPQHF
>NA|TRBV5-4|NA|TRBJ2-5
TGTGCCAGCAGCTTGGGACAGGCCCAAGAGACCCAGTACTTC
CASSLGQAQETQYF
>NA|TRBV28|TRBD2|TRBJ2-7
TGTGCCAGCAGCAACCACGGGGGGAGCTCCTACGAGCAGTACTTC
CASSNHGGSSYEQYF
>NA|TRBV5-4|TRBD1|TRBJ1-2
TGTGCCATCCACGCACAGGGGCCTATTAACTATGGCTACACCTTC
CAIHAQGPINYGYTF
>NA|TRBV11-3|TRBD1|TRBJ2-3
TGTGCCAGCAGCATAGGGACAGCCGGTAGCACAGATACGCAGTATTTT
CASSIGTAGSTDTQYF
>NA|TRBV6-1|TRBD1|TRBJ2-7
TGTGCCAGCAGTGAAGGGGACAGGGGGAACGAGCAGTACTTC
CASSEGDRGNEQYF
>NA|TRBV10-3|TRBD1|TRBJ2-5
TGTGCCATCAGGACAGGGGGCCAAGAGACCCAGTACTTC
CAIRTGGQETQYF
>many|TRBV4-3|TRBD1|TRBJ1-2
TGCGCCAGCAGCCAATCCCCAGGGGGCAATAACTATGGCTACACCTTC
CASSQSPGGNNYGYTF
>NA|TRBV14|NA|TRBJ2-7
TGTGCCAGCAGCCCACGAACCCCTAGCTCCTACGAGCAGTACTTC
CASSPRTPSSYEQYF
>NA|TRBV6-2/TRBV6-3|TRBD1|TRBJ1-2
TGTGCCAGCAGTCCGCGACAGGGGAAATATGGCTACACCTTC
CASSPRQGKYGYTF
>NA|TRBV6-4|TRBD1|TRBJ2-3
TGTGCCAGCAGTCGACAGGGATGGGGCACAGATACGCAGTATTTT
CASSRQGWGTDTQYF
>NA|TRBV11-1|NA|TRBJ2-4
TGTGCCAGCAGCTCTGGGACAAACTTAGCCAAAAACATTCAGTACTTC
CASSSGTNLAKNIQYF
>NA|TRBV6-6|NA|TRBJ2-2
TGTGCCAGCGTCGGTTTAGGGGGGGTTGACACCGGGGAGCTGTTTTTT
CASVGLGGVDTGELFF
>NA|TRBV10-3|NA|TRBJ2-6
TGTGCCATCAGTGACAGGGTAGGGGTGAGTGGGGCCAACGTCCTGACTTTC
CAISDRVGVSGANVLTF
>few|TRBV2|NA|TRBJ1-5
TGTGCCAGGGGAGGGTCCGCGGGCAATCAGCCCCAGCATTTT
CARGGSAGNQPQHF
>NA|TRBV28|NA|TRBJ1-2
TGTGCCAGCAGTAACTTAGGGGCTGGCTACACCTTC
CASSNLGAGYTF
>few|TRBV28|TRBD1|TRBJ1-2
TGTGCCAGCAGTTCTCCGGGACAGGGGGAGGTTGGCTACACCTTC
CASSSPGQGEVGYTF
>once|TRBV18|TRBD1|TRBJ2-7
TGTGCCAGCTCACCGACCGGGACAGGGTCAGGGGAGCAGTACTTC
CASSPTGTGSGEQYF
>NA|TRBV19|NA|TRBJ1-1
TGTGCCAGTATCAGGGTAGGGCGAATGAACACTGAAGCTTTCTTT
CASIRVGRMNTEAFF
>NA|TRBV7-2|NA|TRBJ2-7
TGTGCCAGCAGCTTAGTATCCACTCTGTCCTACGAGCAGTACTTC
CASSLVSTLSYEQYF
>NA|TRBV7-2|NA|TRBJ1-4
TGTGCCAGCAGCCACACTGGGGTGGGGGCGGCCGAAAAACTGTTTTTT
CASSHTGVGAAEKLFF
>NA|TRBV7-9|NA|TRBJ2-1
TGTGCCAGCAGCCCGAGCGGTGAGCAGTTCTTC
CASSPSGEQFF
>few|TRBV28|TRBD1|TRBJ1-5
TGTGCCAGCAGCTCACCTGGGACAGGCCCGCATAAGTCCCAGCATTTT
CASSSPGTGPHKSQHF
>few|TRBV7-2|NA|TRBJ2-7
TGTGCCAGCAGCTTACTTACCTACGAGCAGTACTTC
CASSLLTYEQYF
>NA|TRBV6-5|NA|TRBJ2-2
TGTGCCAGCAGTTATGACAGCGGGACCGGGGAGCTGTTTTTT
CASSYDSGTGELFF
>few|TRBV5-4|TRBD2|TRBJ2-1
TGTGCCAGCAGCTTGGATCAGCGGGAGGGCAATGAGCAGTTCTTC
CASSLDQREGNEQFF
>NA|TRBV7-2|NA|TRBJ2-1
TGTGCCAGCAGCCCCAGAAACTACAATGAGCAGTTCTTC
CASSPRNYNEQFF
>NA|TRBV29-1|TRBD1|TRBJ1-2
TGCAGCGTTGAGCAGGGGGCGGACTATGGCTACACCTTC
CSVEQGADYGYTF
>NA|TRBV6-5|NA|TRBJ1-2
TGTGCCAGCAGTTCGGGGTATGGCTACACCTTC
CASSSGYGYTF
>NA|TRBV5-6|NA|TRBJ2-1
TGTGCCAGCAGTCATCCCGTTGGGGGGGAGCAGTTCTTC
CASSHPVGGEQFF
>few|TRBV18|NA|TRBJ1-1
TGTGCCAGCTCACCACTGGTAGACAACGCTGAAGCTTTCTTT
CASSPLVDNAEAFF
>NA|TRBV12-5|TRBD1|TRBJ1-2
TGTGCTAGTGTGAATGACAGGGGCCGTGGCTACACCTTC
CASVNDRGRGYTF
>NA|TRBV12-3/TRBV12-4|NA|TRBJ1-6
TGTGCCAGCAGCTCGGGTCCAACCCTCCACTTT
CASSSGPTLHF